What follows are 27 T cell receptor beta chains derived from one specimen sequenced in a study of blood T cells in healthy people across ages. A sample-barcoded 5' primer and a J-beta primer mix were used in a second PCR of about 6 to 11 cycles. MiXCR, run by TCRdb on the 5' RACE reads, gives a single entry per CDR3 protein. The sample yields 850,000 to 1,000,000 distinct CDR3 sequences, just over 50% seen once. Sample: blood. The receptors here all came from a woman aged 55 to 70 in good health.

This clonotype was counted between two and nine times. This chain connects TRBV6-5 to TRBJ2-3, with TRBD2 as a possible D gene (5 bases). Germline values: CDR1 MNHEY, CDR2 SVGAGI. V gave up 10 bases and J gave up 1 base, with 15 bases separating them. CDR3 length equals 14 residues. CDR3 sequence (DNA): TGTGCCACCCAGAGACGAGCGGGCACAGATACGCAGTATTTT. Amino acids: CATQRRAGTDTQYF.

Points on this clonotype: At one boundary the junction diverges from the germline segment, which might be a read error. V is TRBV27 and J is TRBJ2-2; TRBD2 matches 10 bases. This CDR3 has 19 residues. Germline loops: CDR1 MNHEY, CDR2 SMNVEV (reference sequence). The CDR3 protein is CACSFFPVVSGRAAGELFF. CDR3 sequence (DNA): TGTGCCTGCAGTTTTTTTCCTGTAGTGAGCGGGAGGGCCGCCGGGGAGCTGTTTTTT.

The genes are TRBV18 and TRBJ2-7, with TRBD2 identical over 11 bases. TRBJ2-1 explains the end of the DNA better; the J call may be wrong. From germline, CDR1 is KGHSH and CDR2 LQKENI. This CDR3 spans 18 amino acids. The CDR3 sequence: CASSQLPPTSGKYNEQFF. CDR3 in DNA: TGTGCCAGCTCACAGCTTCCCCCGACTAGCGGGAAGTACAATGAGCAGTTCTTC.

This clonotype has only one observation. The V and J genes are TRBV27 and TRBJ2-3; no definite D call. V was clipped by 0 bases and J by 6 bases, with 13 bases between them. Germline V gene data show CDR1 as MNHEY and CDR2 as SMNVEV (reference sequence). This CDR3 comprises 15 residues. CDR3 nucleotides: TGTGCCAGCAGTTTATCGACCACCGCACTGGATACGCAGTATTTT. The encoded protein is CASSLSTTALDTQYF.

This clonotype was recorded a few times. V usage is TRBV12-3 or TRBV12-4 and J usage is TRBJ1-1; tentatively, D is TRBD1 (6 bases). CDR3 size: 13 residues. V lost 10 bases, J lost 11 bases, and 23 bases lay in between. The CDR3 region has the DNA TGTGCCACGTACAGGGCCCCCGGTACATTGGCTTTCTTT. It codes for CATYRAPGTLAFF.

This chain uses TRBV9 with TRBJ2-5; 8 nucleotides match TRBD2. V was clipped by 0 bases and J by 1 base; unmatched bases: 8. CDR1 and CDR2 from the germline V gene are SGDLS and YYNGEE. This CDR3 is 17 amino acids long. Here the CDR3 reads CASSVDTLAGLQETQYF. The CDR3 DNA is TGTGCCAGCAGCGTAGACACGTTAGCGGGACTCCAAGAGACCCAGTACTTC.

The chain uses TRBV5-1 and TRBJ2-3, with 9 bases fitting TRBD2. V dropped 4 bases and J dropped 4; count of bases not matched to a gene: 10. The CDR3 extends over 16 amino acids. CDR1 and CDR2 (germline): SGHRS, YFSETQ. CDR3 sequence: CASSLRSAGGADTQYF. As DNA, the CDR3 is TGCGCCAGCAGCCTGCGTTCGGCGGGAGGGGCAGATACGCAGTATTTT.

This clonotype was counted once. The chain carries TRBV6-5 and TRBJ2-3; 11 nucleotides line up with TRBD2. This CDR3 comprises 19 residues. Looked up from germline, CDR1 is MNHEY and CDR2 is SVGAGI. With 2 bases clipped from V and 7 bases from J, the junction kept 17 bases outside the gene matches. CDR3 sequence (DNA): TGTGCCAGCAGTTACGGTGGGGGATCATTAGCGGGAGGGTCATATACGCAGTATTTT. Its protein product is CASSYGGGSLAGGSYTQYF.

J is TRBJ2-3 and V is TRBV5-6, with 10 nucleotides matching TRBD2. Looked up from germline, CDR1 is SGHDT and CDR2 is YYEEEE. The length of the CDR3 is 19 residues. The J segment lost 2 bases and the V segment lost 0 bases, leaving 12 bases of the junction unmatched. CDR3 sequence reads: CASSLDLAGDLSFTDTQYF. CDR3 in DNA: TGTGCCAGCAGCTTGGACCTAGCGGGAGACCTGTCCTTCACAGATACGCAGTATTTT.

This clonotype has a handful of counts. The V gene is TRBV20-1, the J gene TRBJ2-1; possible D gene TRBD1, 7 bases. V dropped 2 bases and J dropped 4 bases, with 9 bases sitting between them. Per germline, CDR1 DFQATT and CDR2 SNEGSKA (reference sequence). CDR3 size: 13 residues. CDR3 amino acids: CSARQGGYNEQFF. CDR3 sequence (DNA): TGCAGTGCTAGACAGGGGGGATACAATGAGCAGTTCTTC.

V is TRBV27 and J is TRBJ2-1; TRBD2 is a possible D gene (5 bases). Looked up from germline, CDR1 is MNHEY and CDR2 is SMNVEV (reference sequence). Trimming took off 4 bases at V and 0 bases at J, with 13 bases between the two ends. The CDR3 totals 16 residues. CDR3 sequence: CASSSIAFSSYNEQFF. CDR3 bases: TGTGCCAGCAGTTCGATAGCGTTCAGCTCCTACAATGAGCAGTTCTTC.

The chain recombines TRBV12-3 or TRBV12-4 with TRBJ2-3, with D perhaps matching TRBD1 (6 bases). The V and J ends lost 5 bases and 0 bases respectively, with 15 bases between them. CDR3 size: 16 residues. The CDR3: CASSPRDTASTDTQYF. The CDR3 DNA reads TGTGCCAGCAGTCCACGGGACACGGCTAGCACAGATACGCAGTATTTT.

The chain is built from TRBV6-1 and TRBJ2-5; 7 nucleotides align to TRBD1. TRBJ2-7 matches the DNA end more closely, so the J call is doubtful. This CDR3 comprises 12 residues. Germline V lookup: CDR1 MNHNS, CDR2 SASEGT. CDR3: CATGTALYEQYF. Here the CDR3 DNA reads TGTGCAACCGGGACAGCCCTCTACGAGCAGTACTTC.

The rearrangement links TRBV5-1 to TRBJ2-6; unclear D gene. Germline V gene data show CDR1 as SGHRS and CDR2 as YFSETQ. This CDR3 contains 18 residues. The germline V and J ends were trimmed by 7 bases and 0 bases, with 20 bases remaining between them. CDR3 bases: TGCGCCAGCGCTACAGCGTGTAGCCCGATCTCTGGGGCCAACGTCCTGACTTTC. This translates into CASATACSPISGANVLTF.

This clonotype showed up just a few times. This sequence joins TRBV10-3 and TRBJ1-2; D possibly corresponds to TRBD1 (6 bases). V lost 4 bases and J lost 4, with 10 bases in between. This CDR3 is 13 amino acids long. CDR1 and CDR2 from the germline V gene are ENHRY and SYGVKD. CDR3: CAISVDSRYGYTF. For the CDR3, the DNA is TGTGCCATCAGTGTGGACAGCCGCTATGGCTACACCTTC.

CDR3 amino acids: CASSSASAPLTDTQYF. CDR3 in DNA: TGTGCCAGCAGTTCCGCCTCTGCCCCACTGACAGATACGCAGTATTTT. The rearrangement joins TRBV12-3 or TRBV12-4 to TRBJ2-3; unclear D gene. The CDR3 covers 16 residues. V was shortened by 4 bases and J by 3 bases, with 17 bases between the two germline ends.

V usage is TRBV20-1 and J usage is TRBJ1-1; maybe TRBD1 (5 bases). The CDR3 runs to 13 residues. V was shortened by 0 bases and J by 4 bases, with 9 bases between the two germline ends. The germline CDR1 and CDR2 sequences are DFQATT and SNEGSKA (reference sequence). CDR3 residues: CSAREQAGTEAFF. The CDR3 DNA follows: TGCAGTGCTAGAGAACAGGCGGGCACTGAAGCTTTCTTT.

V and J are TRBV7-2 and TRBJ1-1; D possibly corresponds to TRBD1 (5 bases). This CDR3 spans 14 amino acids. Trimming pared 2 bases from V and 3 bases from J, leaving 10 bases between. Germline values: CDR1 SGHTA, CDR2 FQGNSA. This CDR3 is CASSLFAGDTEAFF. CDR3 coding DNA: TGTGCCAGCAGCTTATTCGCGGGGGACACTGAAGCTTTCTTT.

This chain links TRBV27 with TRBJ1-5; 7 bases are a match to TRBD1. V shed 6 bases and J 9 bases; nucleotides not matched to a gene: 5. The CDR3 contains 12 residues. In germline, CDR1 is MNHEY, CDR2 SMNVEV (reference sequence). CDR3 region: CASRTGSWPQHF. The CDR3, as DNA: TGTGCCAGCAGGACAGGGAGTTGGCCCCAGCATTTT.

The chain combines TRBV4-2 with TRBJ2-7; no clear D gene. Germline V gene data show CDR1 as LGHNA and CDR2 as YNFKEQ. The CDR3 totals 15 residues. The V gene lost 3 bases and the J gene lost 3 bases, with 15 bases spanning the gap. In nucleotides, the CDR3 is TGTGCCAGCAGCCAGGTCCCGCTAGTCGGCTACGAGCAGTACTTC. This gives the protein CASSQVPLVGYEQYF.

This clonotype was seen more than once but under ten times. This chain joins TRBV10-3 and TRBJ2-7; 8 bases match TRBD1. The CDR3 contains 13 residues. Germline V gene lookup returns CDR1 ENHRY and CDR2 SYGVKD. V trimming: 10 bases; J trimming: 1 base; junction bases outside the gene matches: 6. The CDR3 coding sequence is TGTGCCACCGACAGGGGTCTTTCCTACGAGCAGTACTTC. It codes for CATDRGLSYEQYF.

This clonotype was counted only a few times. The V and J genes are TRBV12-3 or TRBV12-4 and TRBJ2-5, with 11 positions matching TRBD2. V lost 2 bases, J lost 5 bases, and 4 bases stayed unmatched. This CDR3 contains 15 residues. CDR3 bases: TGTGCCAGCAGTTTACAACTAGCGGGAGTGGAGACCCAGTACTTC. This sequence encodes CASSLQLAGVETQYF.

V gene TRBV7-9 combines with J gene TRBJ1-4; 7 bases agree with TRBD1. This CDR3 has 14 amino acids. CDR1 SEHNR and CDR2 FQNEAQ come from the germline V gene (reference sequence). The V segment lost 7 bases and the J segment 4 bases; nucleotides outside the gene matches: 6. The chain's CDR3 is CASTRGAGNEKLFF. The CDR3 region has the DNA TGTGCCAGCACCAGGGGGGCCGGTAATGAAAAACTGTTTTTT.

The genes are TRBV25-1 and TRBJ2-1; the match to TRBD1 covers 10 bases. Germline V lookup: CDR1 MGHDK, CDR2 SYGVNS. The V segment lost 4 bases and the J segment 5 bases; nucleotides outside the gene matches: 5. This CDR3 is built from 15 residues. The CDR3 loop is CASSGRDRGHNEQFF. The CDR3 nucleotides read TGTGCCAGCAGTGGCCGGGACAGGGGTCACAATGAGCAGTTCTTC.

The chain couples TRBV7-7 to TRBJ2-6; either TRBD1 or TRBD2 may supply D (5 bases each). Germline V gene data show CDR1 as SSHAT and CDR2 as FNYEAQ (reference sequence). The CDR3 is 16 residues long. Trimming pared 4 bases from V and 3 bases from J, leaving 13 bases between. CDR3 protein: CASSWGPVGGANVLTF. The CDR3, as DNA: TGTGCCAGCAGCTGGGGACCCGTAGGTGGGGCCAACGTCCTGACTTTC.

This clonotype appeared a few times. The chain has TRBV10-3 and TRBJ1-1, with TRBD1 as a possible D gene (6 bases). This CDR3 comprises 14 residues. CDR1 ENHRY and CDR2 SYGVKD come from the germline V gene. V was trimmed by 3 bases and J by 2 bases, leaving 10 bases between them. CDR3 DNA sequence: TGTGCCATCAGTGAACAACAGGGTAACACTGAAGCTTTCTTT. Amino acid sequence: CAISEQQGNTEAFF.

The chain joins TRBV7-9 to TRBJ2-7, with a possible D match to TRBD1 (6 bases). V was shortened by 3 bases and J by 2 bases, with 17 bases between the two germline ends. The CDR3 totals 16 residues. Looked up from germline, CDR1 is SEHNR and CDR2 is FQNEAQ (reference sequence). The CDR3 sequence: CASSFTQGQTTYEQYF. The CDR3 bases are TGTGCCAGCAGCTTCACCCAGGGACAAACGACCTACGAGCAGTACTTC.